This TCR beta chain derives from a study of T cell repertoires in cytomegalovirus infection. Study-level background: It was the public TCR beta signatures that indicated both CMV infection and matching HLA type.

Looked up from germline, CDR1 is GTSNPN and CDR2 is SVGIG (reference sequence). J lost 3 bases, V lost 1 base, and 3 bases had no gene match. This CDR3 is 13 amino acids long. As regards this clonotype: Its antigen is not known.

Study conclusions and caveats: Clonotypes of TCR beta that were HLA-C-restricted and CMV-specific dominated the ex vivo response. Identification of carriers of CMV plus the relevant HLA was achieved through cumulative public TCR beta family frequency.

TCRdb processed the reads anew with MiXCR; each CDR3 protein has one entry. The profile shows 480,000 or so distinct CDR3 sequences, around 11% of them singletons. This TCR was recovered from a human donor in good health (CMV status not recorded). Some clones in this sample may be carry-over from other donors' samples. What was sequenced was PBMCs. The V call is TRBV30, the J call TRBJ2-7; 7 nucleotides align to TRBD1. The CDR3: CAWSEGGGYEQYF. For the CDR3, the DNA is TGTGCCTGGAGTGAAGGGGGCGGCTACGAGCAGTACTTC.